This T cell receptor (beta chain) was obtained from a study of cytotoxic CD8 clonotypes in ibrutinib-treated CLL. Study-wide results and limits: Baseline levels were approached again at progression, after clonality had risen at ibrutinib response. At baseline, clonality was higher than in age-matched healthy donors and correlated with CD8+ counts.

As for this clone: The antigen remains undetermined.

V was trimmed by 3 bases and J by 2 bases, leaving 7 bases between them. CDR3 length: 14 residues. Germline V CDR1 and CDR2: KGHSH, LQKENI. Sequencing used immunoSEQ multiplex PCR; TCRdb keeps in-frame clones, though not all of them. The repertoire has 76,000 or so clones, roughly 83% of them found once; the top ten carry 35% to 45%. About 2 micrograms of genomic DNA, which was extracted from cryopreserved PBMCs, served as the material used for the TCR beta libraries. Sequencing used PBMCs, obtained after 24 months of ibrutinib treatment. This TCR was sampled from a human donor with chronic lymphocytic leukemia. This chain connects TRBV18 to TRBJ2-2, with D perhaps TRBD1 (6 bases). CDR3 amino acids: CASSPDRNTGELFF. The CDR3, as DNA: TGTGCCAGCTCACCGGACAGAAACACCGGGGAGCTGTTTTTT. Supplemented by reference TRBV18 and TRBJ2-2, the full variable domain reads NAGVMQNPRHLVRRRGQEARLRCSPMKGHSHVYWYRQLPEEGLKFMVYLQKENIIDESGMPKERFSAEFPKEGPSILRIQQVVRGDSAAYFCASSPDRNTGELFFGEGSRLTVL.